These 13 T cell receptor beta chains originate from one sample sequenced in a study of shared clonotypes between healthy human individuals. Data came from immunoSEQ multiplex PCR; TCRdb stores just in-frame clones and leaves some out. The table lists 850,000 to 1,100,000 clones, roughly 77% of them singletons. Sequencing input: memory CD4+ T cells from PBMCs. Regarding subset: CD45RA-negative fraction. These receptor sequences come from a man aged 18 to 35 in good health. Some clones in this sample may be carry-over from other donors' samples.

The gene calls are TRBV7-9 and TRBJ1-4, with D possibly matching TRBD1 (5 bases). CDR1 SEHNR and CDR2 FQNEAQ come from the germline V gene (reference sequence). V was shortened by 3 bases and J by 7 bases, with 12 bases between the two germline ends. CDR3 length equals 14 residues. CDR3 nucleotide sequence: TGTGCCAGCAGCTTGAAGGGGAATGGTGAAAAACTGTTTTTT. Amino acids: CASSLKGNGEKLFF.

The chain has TRBV7-2 and TRBJ2-1; 12 positions match TRBD1. Germline V gene sequence: CDR1 SGHTA, CDR2 FQGNSA. With 5 bases clipped from V and 9 bases from J, the junction kept 14 bases outside the gene matches. The CDR3 covers 17 residues. The chain's CDR3 is CASSARPLGTGGVEQFF. CDR3 in DNA: TGTGCCAGCAGCGCGAGACCCCTAGGGACAGGGGGCGTTGAGCAGTTCTTC.

V is TRBV2 and J is TRBJ1-5; D unclear. Trimming stripped 8 bases from V and 7 bases from J, with 12 bases between. The germline CDR1 and CDR2 sequences are SNHLY and FYNNEI. The CDR3 runs 12 residues. The CDR3 sequence: CASRGLSQPQHF. DNA of the CDR3: TGTGCCAGCCGGGGTCTTTCGCAGCCCCAGCATTTT.

CDR3 coding DNA: TGTGCCAGCAGTGGTATAGGACGGAGTGCCTACGAGCAGTACTTC. Protein product: CASSGIGRSAYEQYF. The chain combines TRBV2 with TRBJ2-7; D gene uncertain. CDR3 length equals 15 residues. With 4 bases removed from V and 2 bases from J, the gap between germline ends came to 15 bases. Germline V gene sequence: CDR1 SNHLY, CDR2 FYNNEI.

This clone was counted between two and nine times. The rearrangement joins TRBV5-5 to TRBJ1-5; 7 bases are a match to TRBD1. The CDR3 sequence is 18 residues long. Trimming cost V 4 bases and J 5 bases; bases outside gene matches: 18. CDR1 is SGHKS, CDR2 YYEKEE, per germline (reference sequence). CDR3 amino acids: CASSLSSRAGGTDQPQHF. The CDR3 nucleotides read TGTGCCAGCAGCCTAAGTTCTCGCGCAGGGGGGACCGATCAGCCCCAGCATTTT.

The chain uses TRBV9 and TRBJ2-3; the match to TRBD2 covers 8 bases. Looked up from germline, CDR1 is SGDLS and CDR2 is YYNGEE. Losses at the gene ends were 0 bases for V and 3 bases for J; bases not matched to a gene: 3. CDR3 length equals 15 residues. CDR3: CASSVGVAGTDTQYF. CDR3 DNA sequence: TGTGCCAGCAGCGTAGGGGTAGCGGGGACAGATACGCAGTATTTT.

This clone was seen only a few times. V gene TRBV11-2 combines with J gene TRBJ1-2, with D perhaps TRBD1 (6 bases). Per germline, CDR1 SGHAT and CDR2 FQNNGV. This CDR3 is 12 amino acids long. V gave up 3 bases and J gave up 8 bases, with 10 bases separating them. CDR3 in DNA: TGTGCCAGCAGCTTGGGGGACAACGGCTACACCTTC. Translating it yields CASSLGDNGYTF.

CDR3 coding DNA: TGTGCCATTTCCGAACCCGGAACCGGGGAGCTGTTTTTT. Its translation: CAISEPGTGELFF. This chain connects TRBV7-9 to TRBJ2-2; D unresolved. The germline V gene encodes CDR1 SEHNR and CDR2 FQNEAQ (reference sequence). The germline V and J ends were trimmed by 10 bases and 5 bases, with 14 bases remaining between them. The CDR3 runs 13 residues.

This clone appeared a single time. The chain uses TRBV6-4 and TRBJ2-3; 8 bases are shared with TRBD1. The germline CDR1 and CDR2 sequences are MRHNA and SNTAGT. Trimming took 7 bases from V and 0 from J; bases not matched to a gene: 6. The CDR3 extends over 15 amino acids. As DNA, the CDR3 is TGTGCCAGCAAAAGACAGGGGACTAGCACAGATACGCAGTATTTT. It codes for CASKRQGTSTDTQYF.

This rearrangement joins TRBV4-1 to TRBJ2-3, with D unclear. Deletions cut 4 bases from V and 6 bases from J, with 11 bases between. This CDR3 is built from 13 residues. Germline V CDR1 and CDR2: MGHRA, YSYEKL. The CDR3 reads CASSPRLLDTQYF. The CDR3 bases are TGCGCCAGCAGCCCACGACTCCTTGATACGCAGTATTTT.

V gene TRBV28 combines with J gene TRBJ2-7; no reliable D call. V lost 6 bases and J 2 bases, leaving 17 bases between the germline ends. There are 15 residues in the CDR3. The germline V gene has CDR1 MDHEN and CDR2 SYDVKM. Here the CDR3 DNA reads TGTGCCAGCAGGTACCGACTGAGACCGACCTACGAGCAGTACTTC. Amino acid sequence: CASRYRLRPTYEQYF.

This chain uses TRBV14 with TRBJ2-7; TRBD1 is a possible D gene (6 bases). The CDR3 runs 14 residues. Trimming took 1 base from V and 3 from J, leaving 10 bases between them. The germline CDR1 and CDR2 sequences are SGHDN and FVKESK. DNA of the CDR3: TGTGCCAGCAGCCAAGGGACAGCTTTCTACGAGCAGTACTTC. Protein product: CASSQGTAFYEQYF. The entire variable domain, with the rest obtained from reference TRBV14 and TRBJ2-7, is as follows: EAGVTQFPSHSVIEKGQTVTLRCDPISGHDNLYWYRRVMGKEIKFLLHFVKESKQDESGMPNNRFLAERTGGTYSTLKVQPAELEDSGVYFCASSQGTAFYEQYFGPGTRLTVT.

This clone was seen more than once but under ten times. This chain links TRBV2 with TRBJ2-7; D remains unclear. Trimming removed 8 bases at V and 2 bases at J, with 13 bases between. The CDR3 spans 13 residues. Per germline, CDR1 SNHLY and CDR2 FYNNEI. This chain's CDR3 is CASLGGETYEQYF. In nucleotides, the CDR3 is TGTGCCAGCCTGGGTGGTGAGACCTACGAGCAGTACTTC.